The present TCR beta chain was sequenced within a study of OX40 agonist ivuxolimab in advanced cancers. CDR1 and CDR2 (germline): SGHRS, YFSETQ. V was clipped by 7 bases and J by 9 bases; unmatched bases: 14. The CDR3 sequence is 16 residues long. Clones were sequenced by immunoSEQ multiplex PCR, and TCRdb holds only the in-frame ones, with some missing. The sample holds 65,000 or so clones; roughly 80% are singletons and the top ten take 5%. This receptor was identified in an adult with an advanced solid tumor such as melanoma, head and neck, liver or kidney cancer. The input for sequencing was CD4+ or CD8+ T cells sorted from blood, taken in a trial of the OX40 agonist ivuxolimab. V usage is TRBV5-1 and J usage is TRBJ2-1, with 12 bases fitting TRBD2. The CDR3 is CASRLPTSGGPGEQFF. CDR3 coding DNA: TGCGCCAGCCGCCTACCCACTAGCGGGGGGCCCGGTGAGCAGTTCTTC.